The source of this TCR beta chain is a study of Ad26.COV2.S vaccination and SARS-CoV-2 variants. The CDR3 is made up of 18 amino acids. Germline values: CDR1 SGHVS, CDR2 FNYEAQ. V trimming: 1 base; J trimming: 6 bases; junction bases outside the gene matches: 13. Sequencing was performed with immunoSEQ multiplex PCR; in TCRdb, only in-frame clones are kept and a portion is missing. The sample records about 400,000 clones, about 80% being singletons. As for treatment: over 15 received Ad26.COV2.S at low or high dose, single or two shots; about 5 received placebo; per-sample allocation not given. After the first vaccine or placebo injection, samples were drawn on day 63.

The TCR comes from a person aged 18-65 years who received the Ad26.COV2.S COVID-19 vaccine or a placebo. Material: peripheral blood, obtained in a trial of Ad26.COV2.S vaccine versus placebo. The chain combines TRBV7-6 with TRBJ1-5, with 9 nucleotides matching TRBD1. CDR3 DNA: TGTGCCAGCAGCTTAGGAGGGCGAGGACAGGGGCGGGGTCAGCCCCAGCATTTT. Its translation: CASSLGGRGQGRGQPQHF.